This T cell receptor beta chain was recorded in a study of OX40 agonist ivuxolimab in advanced cancers. Study-level information: Three patients showed partial responses: one hepatocellular carcinoma and two cutaneous melanoma cases.

Study results and limitations: Determination of antigen specificity was not performed for the expanded peripheral T cells. By week 6 at 0.1 to 3.0 mg/kg, blood CD4+ and CD8+ T cells had expanded clonally.

In the case of this clone: Its target is unknown.

The ends were cut back, 5 bases at V and 2 bases at J, with 9 bases in the middle. The germline V gene has CDR1 MNHNY and CDR2 SVGAGI (reference sequence). This CDR3 comprises 13 residues. Using immunoSEQ multiplex PCR, the repertoire was profiled, and TCRdb retains in-frame clones only, with some absent. The sample has 65,000 to 90,000 clones, almost 85% seen once. Sequences were derived from CD4+ or CD8+ T cells sorted from blood, sampled in a trial of the OX40 agonist ivuxolimab. The source of this sequence is an adult with an advanced solid tumor such as melanoma, head and neck, liver or kidney cancer. The V and J genes are TRBV6-6 and TRBJ1-2; D remains ambiguous. As DNA, the CDR3 is TGTGCCAGCAGTCCCGGGAGCAACTATGGCTACACCTTC. Protein product: CASSPGSNYGYTF.